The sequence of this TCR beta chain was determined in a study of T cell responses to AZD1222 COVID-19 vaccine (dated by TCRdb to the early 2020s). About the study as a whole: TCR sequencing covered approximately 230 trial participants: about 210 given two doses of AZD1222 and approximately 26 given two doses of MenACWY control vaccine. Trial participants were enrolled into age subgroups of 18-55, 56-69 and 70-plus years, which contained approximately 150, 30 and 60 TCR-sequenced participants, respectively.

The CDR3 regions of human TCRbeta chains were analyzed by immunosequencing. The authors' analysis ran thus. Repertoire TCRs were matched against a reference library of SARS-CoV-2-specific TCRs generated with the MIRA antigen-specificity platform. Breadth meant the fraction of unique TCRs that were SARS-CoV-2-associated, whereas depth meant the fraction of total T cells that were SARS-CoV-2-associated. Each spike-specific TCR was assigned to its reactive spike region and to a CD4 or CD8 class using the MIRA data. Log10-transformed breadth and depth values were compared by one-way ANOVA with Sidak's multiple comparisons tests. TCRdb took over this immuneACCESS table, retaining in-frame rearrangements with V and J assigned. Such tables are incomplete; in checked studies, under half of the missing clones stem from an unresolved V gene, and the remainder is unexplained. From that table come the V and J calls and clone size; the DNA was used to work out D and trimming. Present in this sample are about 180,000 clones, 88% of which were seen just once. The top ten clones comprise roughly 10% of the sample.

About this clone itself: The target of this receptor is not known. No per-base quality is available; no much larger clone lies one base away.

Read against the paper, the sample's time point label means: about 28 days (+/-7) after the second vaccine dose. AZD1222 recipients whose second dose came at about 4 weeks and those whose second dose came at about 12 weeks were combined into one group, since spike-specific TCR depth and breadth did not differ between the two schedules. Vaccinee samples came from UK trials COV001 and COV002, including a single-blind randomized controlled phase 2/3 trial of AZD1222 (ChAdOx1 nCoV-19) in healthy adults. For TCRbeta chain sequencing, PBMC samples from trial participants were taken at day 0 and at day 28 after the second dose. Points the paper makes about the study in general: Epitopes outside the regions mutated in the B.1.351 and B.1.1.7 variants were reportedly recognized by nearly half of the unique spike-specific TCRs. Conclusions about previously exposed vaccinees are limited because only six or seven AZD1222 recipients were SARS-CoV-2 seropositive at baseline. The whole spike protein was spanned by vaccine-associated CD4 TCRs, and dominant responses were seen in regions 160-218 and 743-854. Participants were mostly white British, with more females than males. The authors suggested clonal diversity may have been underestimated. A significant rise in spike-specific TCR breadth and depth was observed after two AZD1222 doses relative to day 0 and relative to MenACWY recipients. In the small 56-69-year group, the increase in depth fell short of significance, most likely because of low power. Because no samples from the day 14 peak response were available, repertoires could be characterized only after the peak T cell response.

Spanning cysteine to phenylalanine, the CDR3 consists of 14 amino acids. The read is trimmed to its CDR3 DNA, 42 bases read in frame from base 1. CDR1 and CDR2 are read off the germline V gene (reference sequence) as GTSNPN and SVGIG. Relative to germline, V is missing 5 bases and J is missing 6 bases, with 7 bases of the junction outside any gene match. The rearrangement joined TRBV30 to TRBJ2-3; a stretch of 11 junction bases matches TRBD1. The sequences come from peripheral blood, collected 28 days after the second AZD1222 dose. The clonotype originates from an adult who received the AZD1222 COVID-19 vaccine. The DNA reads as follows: TGTGCCTGGGCCCCCGGGACAGGGGGGGATACGCAGTATTTT. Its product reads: CAWAPGTGGDTQYF.